The 13 T cell receptor beta chains below all came from one sample that was sequenced in a study of cytomegalovirus exposure and HLA in healthy donors. The PCR used 60 Vbeta and 13 Jbeta primers. Some clones are missing from TCRdb's copy, which holds only in-frame ones; the method was immunoSEQ multiplex PCR. The repertoire holds about 200,000 clones, with 60% to 85% as singletons. Sequenced sample: PBMCs. The receptors stem from a woman in her forties in good health and CMV-seronegative.

The chain couples TRBV11-2 to TRBJ1-6; D uncertain. The CDR3 is made up of 14 amino acids. Trimming removed 4 bases at V and 8 bases at J, with 12 bases between. The V gene's germline CDR1 is SGHAT and CDR2 FQNNGV. The CDR3 sequence: CASSYGSKHSPLHF. CDR3 nucleotide sequence: TGTGCCAGCAGCTACGGGTCGAAGCATTCACCCCTCCACTTT.

The chain carries TRBV6-1 and TRBJ1-2; D gene ambiguous. The V gene lost 6 bases and the J gene lost 0 bases, with 11 bases spanning the gap. The CDR3 totals 14 residues. Germline V CDR1 and CDR2: MNHNS, SASEGT. The CDR3 nucleotides read TGTGCCAGCAGGCAGGACTACTCTAACTATGGCTACACCTTC. This translates into CASRQDYSNYGYTF.

This rearrangement joins TRBV7-8 to TRBJ2-7, with D possibly matching TRBD2 (6 bases). Germline V gene lookup returns CDR1 SGHVS and CDR2 FQNEAQ. The ends were cut back, 5 bases at V and 0 bases at J, with 11 bases in the middle. This CDR3 comprises 14 residues. The CDR3 loop is CASSPARGSYEQYV. CDR3 nucleotides: TGTGCCAGCAGCCCCGCGCGGGGCTCCTACGAGCAGTACGTC.

The chain employs TRBV7-9 and TRBJ2-3; weak D call: TRBD2 (6 bases). Between the trimmed V and J ends, which lost 1 base and 2 bases, there was a span of 16 bases. From germline, CDR1 is SEHNR and CDR2 FQNEAQ (reference sequence). CDR3 length: 17 residues. CDR3 loop: CASSLEIVGTFTDTQYF. DNA of the CDR3: TGTGCCAGCAGCTTAGAGATTGTGGGGACTTTCACAGATACGCAGTATTTT. The full variable domain, with the rest looked up from reference TRBV7-9 and TRBJ2-3, is DTGVSQNPRHKITKRGQNVTFRCDPISEHNRLYWYRQTLGQGPEFLTYFQNEAQLEKSRLLSDRFSAERPKGSFSTLEIQRTEQGDSAMYLCASSLEIVGTFTDTQYFGPGTRLTVL.

The CDR3 nucleotides read TGTGCCAGCAAATTGCGGCCGTCCTATGGCTACACCTTC. Translating it yields CASKLRPSYGYTF. V usage is TRBV5-4 and J usage is TRBJ1-2; D is unclear. The germline CDR1 and CDR2 sequences are SGHNT and YYREEE (reference sequence). Trimming pared 6 bases from V and 4 bases from J, leaving 13 bases between. The CDR3 extends over 13 amino acids. The whole variable domain, filled in from reference TRBV5-4 and TRBJ1-2, reads ETGVTQSPTHLIKTRGQQVTLRCSSQSGHNTVSWYQQALGQGPQFIFQYYREEENGRGNFPPRFSGLQFPNYSSELNVNALELDDSALYLCASKLRPSYGYTFGSGTRLTVV.

This chain uses TRBV2 with TRBJ2-2, with 8 bases fitting TRBD2. Per the germline V gene, CDR1 is SNHLY and CDR2 is FYNNEI. The J segment lost 3 bases and the V segment lost 4 bases, leaving 4 bases of the junction unmatched. The CDR3 has 15 residues. The CDR3 DNA is TGTGCCAGCAGTGGACTAGCGACGGACACCGGGGAGCTGTTTTTT. Protein product: CASSGLATDTGELFF.

The chain couples TRBV6-5 to TRBJ1-1; 7 nucleotides line up with TRBD1. The V segment lost 6 bases and the J segment 1 base; nucleotides outside the gene matches: 8. The CDR3 runs to 15 residues. Germline assignment: CDR1 MNHEY and CDR2 SVGAGI. CDR3 bases: TGTGCCAGCAGACTTGAGGACAGGCGGAACACTGAAGCTTTCTTT. Protein: CASRLEDRRNTEAFF.

This clone was seen only a few times. The genes are TRBV5-4 and TRBJ1-5; possibly TRBD1 for D (5 bases). CDR3 length: 13 residues. The V gene's germline CDR1 is SGHNT and CDR2 YYREEE (reference sequence). V was shortened by 2 bases and J by 8 bases, with 11 bases between the two germline ends. CDR3 in amino acids: CASSFQGSEPQHF. The CDR3 nucleotides read TGTGCCAGCAGCTTTCAGGGCTCGGAGCCCCAGCATTTT.

This chain connects TRBV6-6 to TRBJ2-6; D is undetermined. V was shortened by 7 bases and J by 0 bases, with 7 bases between the two germline ends. The CDR3 runs to 14 residues. The V gene's germline CDR1 is MNHNY and CDR2 SVGAGI (reference sequence). CDR3 amino acids: CASITSSGANVLTF. The CDR3, as DNA: TGTGCCAGCATCACAAGCTCTGGGGCCAACGTCCTGACTTTC.

With regard to this clone: Other nucleotide sequences in the sample specify the same CDR3. This chain uses TRBV18 with TRBJ2-7; D call uncertain. Germline CDR1 KGHSH, CDR2 LQKENI. The CDR3 contains 11 residues. Deletions cut 3 bases from V and 5 bases from J, with 5 bases between. CDR3 in amino acids: CASSPGDEQYF. The CDR3, as DNA: TGTGCCAGCTCACCCGGAGACGAGCAGTACTTC. The full variable domain, completed using reference TRBV18 and TRBJ2-7, is NAGVMQNPRHLVRRRGQEARLRCSPMKGHSHVYWYRQLPEEGLKFMVYLQKENIIDESGMPKERFSAEFPKEGPSILRIQQVVRGDSAAYFCASSPGDEQYFGPGTRLTVT.

Comments on this clone: Additional DNA sequences in this sample encode the identical CDR3. V gene TRBV13 combines with J gene TRBJ2-3, with 9 bases identical to TRBD2. This CDR3 is built from 15 residues. The germline V gene encodes CDR1 PRHDT and CDR2 FYEKMQ (reference sequence). Trimming removed 3 bases from V and 3 bases from J; junction bases left unmatched: 4. CDR3 sequence reads: CASSFKTSGTDTQYF. As DNA, the CDR3 is TGTGCCAGCAGCTTCAAGACTAGCGGTACAGATACGCAGTATTTT.

This chain links TRBV7-2 with TRBJ2-2; 8 nucleotides match TRBD2. The length of the CDR3 is 16 residues. Trimming cost V 6 bases and J 5 bases; bases outside gene matches: 11. Germline CDR1 and CDR2: SGHTA and FQGNSA. Here the CDR3 reads CASSRSGLAVTGELFF. The CDR3 DNA follows: TGTGCCAGCAGTCGATCAGGACTAGCAGTTACCGGGGAGCTGTTTTTT.

This clone was observed a single time. J is TRBJ2-7 and V is TRBV7-3; perhaps TRBD2 as D (6 bases). This CDR3 comprises 15 residues. Looked up from germline, CDR1 is SGHTA and CDR2 is FQGTGA. V lost 4 bases and J 0 bases, leaving 13 bases between the germline ends. The CDR3 here is CASSWSGTDSYEQYF. Here the CDR3 DNA reads TGTGCCAGCAGCTGGTCCGGGACTGACTCCTACGAGCAGTACTTC.